Described below is a single T cell receptor beta chain sequence and its context. Between the trimmed V and J ends, which lost 6 bases and 3 bases, there was a span of 15 bases. The CDR3 has 14 residues. TCRdb processed the 5' RACE reads anew with MiXCR; each CDR3 protein has one entry. The sample holds 75,000 or so distinct CDR3 sequences, 11% seen once. This sample was included in a study of early T cells in non-severe SARS-CoV-2 infection. The source is an adult who was a healthcare worker with PCR-confirmed SARS-CoV-2 infection or an uninfected control (not recorded which). The specimen comprised whole blood, sampled at baseline. V gene TRBV12-3 or TRBV12-4 combines with J gene TRBJ2-7; tentatively, D is TRBD2 (5 bases). CDR3 DNA: TGTGCCAGCAGCCCGGACTTCACCTACTACGAGCAGTACTTC. Encoded protein: CASSPDFTYYEQYF.